This TCR beta chain was observed in a study of Graves' ophthalmopathy and Graves' hyperthyroidism. At the level of the study: Hyperthyroidism was considered stable when no ophthalmopathy appeared within 18 months of follow-up. General observations from the study: Prediction of ophthalmopathy progression reached roughly 68% sensitivity and roughly 72% specificity.

Turning to this clonotype: The antigen is undetermined. The junction shows a germline mismatch at one end, possibly a read error.

No donor had other autoimmune disease, uncontrolled infection, pregnancy or lactation. From RNA, the CDR3 regions of TCR beta chains were amplified and sequenced. Scientists carried out first-round RT-PCR using HTBI primers and then a second-round multiplex PCR. Using its own MiXCR run on the multiplex PCR reads, TCRdb lists one record per CDR3 protein. The table records around 520,000 distinct CDR3 sequences, under 45% of them present only once. CDR3 length: 14 residues. Germline V CDR1 and CDR2: SNHLY, FYNNEI. The TCR was taken from an adult man with Graves' hyperthyroidism. Sequenced: peripheral blood or thyroid tissue (not recorded which). This chain links TRBV2 with TRBJ1-1; 10 nucleotides line up with TRBD1. The CDR3: CASSRTGGVTEASF. CDR3 coding DNA: TGTGCCAGCAGTAGGACAGGGGGTGTAACTGAAGCTTCCTTT.